One sample yielded the 8 T cell receptor beta chains listed below, sequenced in a study of blood T cell repertoires in COVID-19. Sequencing used immunoSEQ multiplex PCR; TCRdb keeps in-frame clones, though not all of them. The table has approximately 44,000 clones, 79% seen once; the top ten hold approximately 30%. Material for sequencing was peripheral blood. The receptors originated from a woman aged 80 or over with acute or convalescent COVID-19.

The rearrangement uses TRBV24-1 and TRBJ2-2; 11 positions agree with TRBD1. The CDR3 has 16 amino acids. Germline V gene data show CDR1 as KGHDR and CDR2 as SFDVKD. V lost 4 bases, J lost 5 bases, and 5 bases stayed unmatched. This CDR3 is CATSDPDRGLTGELFF. In DNA form, the CDR3 reads TGTGCCACCAGTGACCCGGACAGGGGGCTAACCGGGGAGCTGTTTTTT.

The V and J genes are TRBV11-2 and TRBJ2-7; 8 nucleotides match TRBD2. In germline, CDR1 is SGHAT, CDR2 FQNNGV. V was pared by 1 base and J by 7 bases, with 9 bases of the junction left unmatched. The length of the CDR3 is 15 residues. The CDR3: CASSLGIAGTREQYF. The DNA for the CDR3 is TGTGCCAGCAGCTTAGGGATAGCGGGGACCCGGGAGCAGTACTTC.

The chain recombines TRBV7-8 with TRBJ1-2, with unresolved D. Germline V lookup: CDR1 SGHVS, CDR2 FQNEAQ. Trimming removed 5 bases from V and 4 bases from J, with 14 bases in between. This CDR3 is 14 amino acids long. CDR3 sequence reads: CASSPAEGSYGYTF. The CDR3 nucleotides are TGTGCCAGCAGCCCAGCCGAGGGATCCTATGGCTACACCTTC.

The chain is built from TRBV27 and TRBJ2-2; D gene unclear. Trimming took off 7 bases at V and 6 bases at J, with 24 bases between the two ends. Germline V gene data show CDR1 as MNHEY and CDR2 as SMNVEV (reference sequence). The CDR3 runs to 17 residues. The CDR3, as DNA: TGTGCCAGCACCCATGAAAAACAACATGTTCTCGCCGGGGAGCTGTTTTTT. It codes for CASTHEKQHVLAGELFF.

This chain connects TRBV7-8 to TRBJ2-7, with TRBD2 matching 12 bases. The V gene end was trimmed by 0 bases and the J gene end by 5 bases; junction bases not matched to a gene: 2. The CDR3 consists of 15 residues. The germline gives CDR1 SGHVS, CDR2 FQNEAQ. CDR3 amino acids: CASSLATSGRHEQYF. The CDR3, as DNA: TGTGCCAGCAGCTTAGCAACTAGCGGGAGGCACGAGCAGTACTTC. Combining the CDR3 with reference TRBV7-8 and TRBJ2-7 gives the whole variable domain GAGVSQSPRYKVAKRGQDVALRCDPISGHVSLFWYQQALGQGPEFLTYFQNEAQLDKSGLPSDRFFAERPEGSVSTLKIQRTQQEDSAVYLCASSLATSGRHEQYFGPGTRLTVT.

A few counts support this clone. This chain connects TRBV18 to TRBJ1-1, with 7 bases aligning to TRBD1. The V gene end was trimmed by 5 bases and the J gene end by 4 bases; junction bases not matched to a gene: 4. The CDR3 loop spans 13 amino acids. The germline gives CDR1 KGHSH, CDR2 LQKENI. Written as DNA, the CDR3 is TGTGCCAGCTCAACCCAGGGGGGCACTGAAGCTTTCTTT. This encodes CASSTQGGTEAFF.

The genes are TRBV5-1 and TRBJ1-2; D ambiguous. Germline V gene data show CDR1 as SGHRS and CDR2 as YFSETQ. CDR3 size: 12 residues. Trimming cost V 3 bases and J 5 bases, with 8 bases left between them. CDR3 loop: CASSSTEYGYTF. CDR3 nucleotide sequence: TGCGCCAGCAGCTCTACAGAATATGGCTACACCTTC.

The chain joins TRBV5-6 to TRBJ2-1; tentatively, D is TRBD2 (5 bases). The V gene's germline CDR1 is SGHDT and CDR2 YYEEEE. The CDR3 spans 12 residues. V lost 10 bases, J lost 8 bases, and 16 bases lay in between. CDR3 protein: CAPNLLGDEQFF. The CDR3 coding sequence is TGTGCCCCGAATCTGCTCGGGGATGAGCAGTTCTTC. The full variable domain, its missing parts supplied by reference TRBV5-6 and TRBJ2-1, is DAGVTQSPTHLIKTRGQQVTLRCSPKSGHDTVSWYQQALGQGPQFIFQYYEEEERQRGNFPDRFSGHQFPNYSSELNVNALLLGDSALYLCAPNLLGDEQFFGPGTRLTVL.